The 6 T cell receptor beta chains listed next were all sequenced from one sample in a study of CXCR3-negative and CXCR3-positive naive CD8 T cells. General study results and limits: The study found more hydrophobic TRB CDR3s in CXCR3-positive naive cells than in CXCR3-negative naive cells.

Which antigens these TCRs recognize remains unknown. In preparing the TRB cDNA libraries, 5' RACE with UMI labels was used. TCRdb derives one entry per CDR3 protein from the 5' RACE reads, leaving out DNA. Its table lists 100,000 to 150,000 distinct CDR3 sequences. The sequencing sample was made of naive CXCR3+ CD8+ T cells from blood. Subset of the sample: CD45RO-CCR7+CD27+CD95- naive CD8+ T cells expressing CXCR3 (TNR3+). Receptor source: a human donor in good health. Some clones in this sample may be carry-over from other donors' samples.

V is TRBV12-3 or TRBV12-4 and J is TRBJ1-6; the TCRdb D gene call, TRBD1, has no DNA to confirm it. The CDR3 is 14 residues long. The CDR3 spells CASRPGPVNSPLHF.

The CDR3 loop reads CASSGTGGKYEQYF. This chain links TRBV9 with TRBJ2-7; absent DNA, TCRdb's TRBD1 call cannot be checked. The CDR3 is 14 amino acids. In germline, CDR1 is SGDLS, CDR2 YYNGEE.

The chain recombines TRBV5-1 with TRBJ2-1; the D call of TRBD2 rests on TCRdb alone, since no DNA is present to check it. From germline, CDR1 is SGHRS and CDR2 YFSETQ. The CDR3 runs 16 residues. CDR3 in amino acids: CASSTLLAGSYNEQFF. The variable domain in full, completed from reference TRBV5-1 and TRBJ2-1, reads KAGVTQTPRYLIKTRGQQVTLSCSPISGHRSVSWYQQTPGQGLQFLFEYFSETQRNKGNFPGRFSGRQFSNSRSEMNVSTLELGDSALYLCASSTLLAGSYNEQFFGPGTRLTVL.

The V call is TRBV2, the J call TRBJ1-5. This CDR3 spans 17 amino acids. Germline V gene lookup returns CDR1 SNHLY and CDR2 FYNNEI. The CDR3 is CASSEVGGDYSNQPQHF.

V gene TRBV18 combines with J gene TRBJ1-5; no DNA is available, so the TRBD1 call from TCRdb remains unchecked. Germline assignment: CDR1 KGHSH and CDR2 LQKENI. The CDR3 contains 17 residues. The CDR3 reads CASSPKEGMGPMEPQHF.

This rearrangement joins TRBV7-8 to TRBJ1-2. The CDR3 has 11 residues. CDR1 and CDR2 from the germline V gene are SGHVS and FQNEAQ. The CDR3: CASSLAGGYTF.